A selection of T cell receptor beta chains follows, all from one sample in a study of OX40 agonist ivuxolimab in advanced cancers. Data came from immunoSEQ multiplex PCR; TCRdb stores just in-frame clones and leaves some out. The sample shows some 64,000 clones, 75% to 95% of them seen only once. Sequences were derived from CD4+ or CD8+ T cells sorted from blood, sampled in a trial of the OX40 agonist ivuxolimab. These TCRs come from an adult with an advanced solid tumor such as melanoma, head and neck, liver or kidney cancer. Both conserved end residues are part of each CDR3. The D gene is left open where the match is weak.

V	D	J	CDR3	DNA
TRBV4-1	TRBD2	TRBJ2-7	CASSQAVGVGTSGRYEQYF	TGCGCCAGCAGCCAAGCGGTAGGCGTCGGGACTAGCGGGAGGTACGAGCAGTACTTC
TRBV7-3	TRBD2	TRBJ2-1	CASSPHGTSGNHNEQFF	TGTGCCAGCAGCCCACATGGGACTAGCGGGAACCACAATGAGCAGTTCTTC
TRBV27	.	TRBJ2-7	CASRSLGGSYEQYF	TGTGCCAGCAGGTCCCTAGGGGGTTCCTACGAGCAGTACTTC
TRBV11-3	TRBD1	TRBJ2-3	CASSLTGHGTDTQYF	TGTGCCAGCAGCCTGACAGGGCACGGCACAGATACGCAGTATTTT
TRBV29-1	.	TRBJ1-3	CSVEAMNTIYF	TGCAGCGTTGAAGCCATGAACACCATATATTTT
TRBV5-1	.	TRBJ2-5	CASSLEVETQYF	TGCGCCAGCAGCTTGGAGGTGGAGACCCAGTACTTC
TRBV14	.	TRBJ2-3	CASSQDLGPPDTQYF	TGTGCCAGCAGCCAAGATCTTGGGCCACCAGATACGCAGTATTTT
TRBV6-5	TRBD2	TRBJ2-3	CASSYLGGQAQYF	TGTGCCAGCAGTTACTTGGGAGGGCAGGCGCAGTATTTT
TRBV6-1	.	TRBJ2-5	CASSEFLAPGKTQYF	TGTGCCAGCAGTGAATTTTTGGCCCCGGGGAAGACCCAGTACTTC
TRBV7-8	TRBD1	TRBJ1-4	CASSIQGEGEKLFF	TGTGCCAGCAGCATCCAGGGGGAGGGTGAAAAACTGTTTTTT
TRBV5-8	TRBD1	TRBJ2-7	CASSSDRNSYEQYF	TGTGCCAGCAGCTCGGACAGGAACTCCTACGAGCAGTACTTC
TRBV25-1	TRBD1	TRBJ1-2	CASRGDRGKGGYTF	TGTGCCAGTAGAGGGGACAGGGGAAAGGGTGGCTACACCTTC